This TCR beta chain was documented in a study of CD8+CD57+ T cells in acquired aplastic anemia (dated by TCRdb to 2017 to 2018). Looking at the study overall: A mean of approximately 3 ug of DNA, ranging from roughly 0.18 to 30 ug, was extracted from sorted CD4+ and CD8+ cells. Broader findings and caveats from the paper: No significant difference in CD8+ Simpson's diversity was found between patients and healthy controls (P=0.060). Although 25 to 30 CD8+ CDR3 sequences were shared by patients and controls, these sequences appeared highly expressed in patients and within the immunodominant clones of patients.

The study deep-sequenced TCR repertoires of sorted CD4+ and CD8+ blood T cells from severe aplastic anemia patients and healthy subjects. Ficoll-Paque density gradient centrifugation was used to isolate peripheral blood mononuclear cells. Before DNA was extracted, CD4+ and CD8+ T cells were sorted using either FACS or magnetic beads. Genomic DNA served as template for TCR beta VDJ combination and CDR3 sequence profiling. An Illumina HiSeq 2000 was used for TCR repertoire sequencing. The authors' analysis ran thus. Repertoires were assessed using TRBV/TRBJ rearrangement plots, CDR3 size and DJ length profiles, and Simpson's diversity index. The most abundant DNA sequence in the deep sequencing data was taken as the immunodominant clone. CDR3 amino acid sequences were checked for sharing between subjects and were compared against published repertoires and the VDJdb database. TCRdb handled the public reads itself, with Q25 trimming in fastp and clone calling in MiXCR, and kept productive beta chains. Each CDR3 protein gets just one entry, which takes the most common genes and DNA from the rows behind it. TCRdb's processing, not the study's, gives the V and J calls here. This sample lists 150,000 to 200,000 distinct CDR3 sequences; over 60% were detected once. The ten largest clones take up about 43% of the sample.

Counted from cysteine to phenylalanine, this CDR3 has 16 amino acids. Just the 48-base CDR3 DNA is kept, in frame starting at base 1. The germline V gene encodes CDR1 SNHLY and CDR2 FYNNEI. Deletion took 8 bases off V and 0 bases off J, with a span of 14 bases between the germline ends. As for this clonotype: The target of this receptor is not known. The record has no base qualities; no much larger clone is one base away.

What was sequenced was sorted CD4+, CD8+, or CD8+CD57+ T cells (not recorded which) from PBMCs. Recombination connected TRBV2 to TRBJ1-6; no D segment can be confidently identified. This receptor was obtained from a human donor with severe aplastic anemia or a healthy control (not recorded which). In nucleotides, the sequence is TGTGCCAGCTCAGGACGCCGGAACTCCTATAATTCACCCCTCCACTTT. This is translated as CASSGRRNSYNSPLHF.